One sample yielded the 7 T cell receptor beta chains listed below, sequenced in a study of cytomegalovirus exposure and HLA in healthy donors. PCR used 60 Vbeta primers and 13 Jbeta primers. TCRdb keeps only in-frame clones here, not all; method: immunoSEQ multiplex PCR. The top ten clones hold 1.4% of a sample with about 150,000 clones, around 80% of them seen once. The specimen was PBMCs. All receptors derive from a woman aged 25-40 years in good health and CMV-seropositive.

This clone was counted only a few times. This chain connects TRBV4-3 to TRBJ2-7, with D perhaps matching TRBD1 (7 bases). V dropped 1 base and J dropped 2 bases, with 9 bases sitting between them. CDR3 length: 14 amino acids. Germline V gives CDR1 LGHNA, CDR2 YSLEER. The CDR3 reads CASSQAGGTYEQYF. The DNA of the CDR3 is TGCGCCAGCAGCCAAGCAGGGGGGACCTACGAGCAGTACTTC.

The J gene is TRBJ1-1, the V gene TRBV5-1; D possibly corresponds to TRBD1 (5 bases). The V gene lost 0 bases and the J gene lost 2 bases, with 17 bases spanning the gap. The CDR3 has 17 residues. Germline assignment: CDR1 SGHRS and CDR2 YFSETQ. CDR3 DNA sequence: TGCGCCAGCAGCTTGGCTTACGACCCCCAGGGTAACACTGAAGCTTTCTTT. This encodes CASSLAYDPQGNTEAFF.

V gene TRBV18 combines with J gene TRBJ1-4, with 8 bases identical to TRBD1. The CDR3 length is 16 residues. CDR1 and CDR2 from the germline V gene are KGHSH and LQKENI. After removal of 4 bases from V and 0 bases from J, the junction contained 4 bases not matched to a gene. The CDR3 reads CASSHGQGATNEKLFF. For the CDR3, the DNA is TGTGCCAGCTCACACGGACAGGGAGCAACTAATGAAAAACTGTTTTTT.

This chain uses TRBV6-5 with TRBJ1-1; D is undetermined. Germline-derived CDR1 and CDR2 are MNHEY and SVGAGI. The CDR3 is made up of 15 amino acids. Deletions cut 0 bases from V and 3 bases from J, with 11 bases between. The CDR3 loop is CASSYSPRWDTEAFF. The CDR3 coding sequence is TGTGCCAGCAGTTACTCACCCAGGTGGGACACTGAAGCTTTCTTT.

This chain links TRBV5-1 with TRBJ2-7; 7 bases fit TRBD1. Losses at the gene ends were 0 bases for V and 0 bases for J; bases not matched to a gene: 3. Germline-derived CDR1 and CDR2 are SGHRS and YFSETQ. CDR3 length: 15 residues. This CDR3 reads CASSLEGAFSYEQYF. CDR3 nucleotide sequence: TGCGCCAGCAGCTTGGAGGGGGCCTTCTCCTACGAGCAGTACTTC.

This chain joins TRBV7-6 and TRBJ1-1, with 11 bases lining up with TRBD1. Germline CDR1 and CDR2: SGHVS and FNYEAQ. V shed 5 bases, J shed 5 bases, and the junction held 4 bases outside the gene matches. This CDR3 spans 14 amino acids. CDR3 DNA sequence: TGTGCCAGCAGCCCAGGACAGGGGGCGACTGAAGCTTTCTTT. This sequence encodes CASSPGQGATEAFF.

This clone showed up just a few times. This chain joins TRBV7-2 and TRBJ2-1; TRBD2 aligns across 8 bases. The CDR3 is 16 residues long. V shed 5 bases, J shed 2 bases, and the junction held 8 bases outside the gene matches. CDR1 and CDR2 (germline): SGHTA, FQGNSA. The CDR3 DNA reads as TGTGCCAGCAGCCCGGTAGCGGGAAACACCTACAATGAGCAGTTCTTC. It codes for CASSPVAGNTYNEQFF.